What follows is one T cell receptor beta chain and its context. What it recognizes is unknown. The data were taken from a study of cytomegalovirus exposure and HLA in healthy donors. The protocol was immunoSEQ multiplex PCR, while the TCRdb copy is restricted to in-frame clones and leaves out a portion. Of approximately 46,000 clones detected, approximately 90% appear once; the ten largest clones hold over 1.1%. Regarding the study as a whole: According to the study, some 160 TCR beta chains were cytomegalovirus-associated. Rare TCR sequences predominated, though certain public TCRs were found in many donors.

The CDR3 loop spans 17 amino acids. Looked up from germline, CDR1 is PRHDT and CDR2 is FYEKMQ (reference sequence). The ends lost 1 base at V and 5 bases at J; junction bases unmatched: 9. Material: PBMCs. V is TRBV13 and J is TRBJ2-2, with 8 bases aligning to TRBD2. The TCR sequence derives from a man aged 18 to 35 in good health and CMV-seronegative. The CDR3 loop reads CASSLEISGSRTGELFF. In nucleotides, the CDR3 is TGTGCCAGCAGCTTAGAAATAAGCGGGAGTCGGACCGGGGAGCTGTTTTTT.